This T cell receptor beta chain was sequenced for a study of response to subunit inactivated influenza vaccine. As to this clonotype: The antigen remains unidentified.

Study-level points and caveats: Few new T cells, the authors suggested, are recruited by each seasonal influenza vaccination.

Trimming cost V 8 bases and J 4 bases, with 19 bases left between them. Germline CDR1 is MDHEN and CDR2 is SYDVKM. The CDR3 totals 15 residues. TCRdb redid the calling of the RT-PCR reads with MiXCR, one entry per CDR3 protein. Here the sample spans roughly 190,000 distinct CDR3 sequences, 13% to 15% being singletons. V usage is TRBV28 and J usage is TRBJ2-3; D possibly corresponds to TRBD2 (6 bases). This receptor was identified in a man in his forties or fifties who received an inactivated influenza vaccine. The source material was CD8+ T cells sorted from PBMCs, sampled roughly 5 days after vaccination. The CDR3 region is CASSPRGLISDTQYF. CDR3 bases: TGTGCCAGCTCCCCTCGGGGACTCATATCAGATACGCAGTATTTT. Complete variable domain (other parts from reference TRBV28 and TRBJ2-3): DVKVTQSSRYLVKRTGEKVFLECVQDMDHENMFWYRQDPGLGLRLIYFSYDVKMKEKGDIPEGYSVSREKKERFSLILESASTNQTSMYLCASSPRGLISDTQYFGPGTRLTVL.